The 17 T cell receptor beta chains in this list originate from one sample, sequenced in a study of T-cell reconstitution after alpha-beta-depleted transplantation in children. The library targeted TCRbeta and was prepared with unique molecular identifiers. TCRdb fed the PCR reads into MiXCR, producing one record per CDR3 protein. The table shows a few thousand distinct CDR3 sequences, with roughly 24% occurring only once. The specimen was PBMCs, mostly from graft donor cells, collected 60 days after TCRalphabeta/CD19-depleted stem cell transplant. The receptors shown here come from a boy under two years old who had a stem cell transplant for acute myeloid leukemia, so the T cells may come from the graft donor.

Details on this clonotype: The germline gene is not matched at one end of the junction; a read error may be the cause. V and J are TRBV3-1 and TRBJ1-2; 7 bases fit TRBD1. Germline CDR1 and CDR2: LGHDT and YNNKEL (reference sequence). This CDR3 contains 14 residues. The chain's CDR3 is CASSHIDRVDGYTF. The CDR3 bases are TGTGCCAGCAGCCACATAGACAGGGTCGATGGATACACCTTC.

This clonotype appeared many times. The chain employs TRBV3-1 and TRBJ2-1; no reliable D call. Germline CDR1 and CDR2: LGHDT and YNNKEL (reference sequence). The CDR3 totals 16 residues. The V gene lost 3 bases and the J gene lost 0 bases, with 12 bases spanning the gap. The CDR3 reads CASSHAQARSYNEQFF. The CDR3 DNA sequence: TGTGCCAGCAGCCATGCCCAGGCCCGCTCCTACAATGAGCAGTTCTTC.

This clonotype appeared many times. This chain links TRBV12-3 or TRBV12-4 with TRBJ1-2; no clear D gene. The CDR3 consists of 13 residues. The germline V and J ends were trimmed by 3 bases and 3 bases, with 8 bases remaining between them. Here the CDR3 reads CASSLRIDYGYTF. The CDR3 bases are TGTGCCAGCAGTTTGCGGATCGACTATGGCTACACCTTC.

The J gene is TRBJ2-1, the V gene TRBV5-2; the table's D call TRBD1 went unverified against the DNA. TRBV5-2 is shown as a pseudogene. The CDR3 covers 15 residues. CDR3 amino acids: CAMGLPGGLRSQQFF. Written as DNA, the CDR3 is TGTGCCATGGGCTTGCCCGGGGGCCTTAGGTCGCAGCAGTTCTTC.

This clonotype is classed as large. The chain links TRBV5-6 to TRBJ2-1; 9 bases are shared with TRBD2. The CDR3 spans 16 residues. The ends lost 4 bases at V and 4 bases at J; junction bases unmatched: 9. Germline V gene sequence: CDR1 SGHDT, CDR2 YYEEEE. CDR3 in amino acids: CASSPALAGEYNEQFF. In DNA form, the CDR3 reads TGTGCCAGCAGCCCGGCTTTAGCGGGGGAGTACAATGAGCAGTTCTTC.

Ten or more counts support this clonotype. The chain carries TRBV6-2 or TRBV6-3 and TRBJ2-7; 11 nucleotides agree with TRBD2. The V gene end was trimmed by 6 bases and the J gene end by 5 bases; junction bases not matched to a gene: 9. The CDR3 length is 15 residues. Germline V lookup: CDR1 MNHEY, CDR2 SVGEGT. CDR3 protein: CASSLAGGRPDEQYF. CDR3 nucleotide sequence: TGTGCCAGCAGCTTAGCGGGGGGGCGACCGGACGAGCAGTACTTC.

Sample share makes this clonotype medium-sized. The chain joins TRBV6-2 or TRBV6-3 to TRBJ2-5, with 9 bases matching TRBD2. The CDR3 runs to 15 residues. After removal of 6 bases from V and 2 bases from J, the junction contained 7 bases not matched to a gene. Germline loops: CDR1 MNHEY, CDR2 SVGEGT. Here the CDR3 DNA reads TGTGCCAGCAGACGACCGACTAGCGGACAAGAGACCCAGTACTTC. Its protein is CASRRPTSGQETQYF.

This clonotype occurred many times. This sequence joins TRBV3-1 and TRBJ2-2; D gene ambiguous. V gave up 6 bases and J gave up 5 bases, with 13 bases separating them. CDR3 length: 14 residues. Germline CDR1 LGHDT, CDR2 YNNKEL (reference sequence). The CDR3 loop is CASRPEPTTGELFF. CDR3 bases: TGTGCCAGCAGGCCAGAACCAACTACCGGGGAGCTGTTTTTT.

This clonotype has ten or more counts. The chain carries TRBV4-1 and TRBJ2-2; 10 nucleotides match TRBD2. Germline lookup yields CDR1 MGHRA and CDR2 YSYEKL. The trim removed 8 bases at V and 8 bases at J, leaving 14 bases unmatched. The CDR3 spans 16 residues. This CDR3 is CASRRGLAGVEGELFF. Here the CDR3 DNA reads TGCGCCAGCCGAAGAGGGCTAGCGGGGGTTGAAGGGGAGCTGTTTTTT.

In this sample, this clonotype is medium-sized. V gene TRBV5-4 combines with J gene TRBJ1-6, with D tentatively TRBD1 (5 bases). Germline V gene sequence: CDR1 SGHNT, CDR2 YYREEE (reference sequence). Trimming took off 3 bases at V and 5 bases at J, with 9 bases between the two ends. This CDR3 contains 14 residues. The CDR3: CASSWGRDNSPLHF. Here the CDR3 DNA reads TGTGCCAGCAGCTGGGGACGGGATAATTCACCCCTCCACTTT.

This clonotype appeared many times. This chain joins TRBV27 and TRBJ1-5; perhaps TRBD1 as D (6 bases). Germline V gives CDR1 MNHEY, CDR2 SMNVEV (reference sequence). CDR3 size: 13 residues. V lost 6 bases and J lost 2, with 8 bases in between. In DNA form, the CDR3 reads TGTGCCAGCAGACAGGGAGGCAATCAGCCCCAGCATTTT. Protein sequence: CASRQGGNQPQHF.

This clonotype was seen ten or more times. The chain recombines TRBV7-7 with TRBJ1-1, with 8 bases matching TRBD1. The CDR3 sequence is 13 residues long. V was clipped by 5 bases and J by 4 bases; unmatched bases: 3. From germline, CDR1 is SSHAT and CDR2 FNYEAQ (reference sequence). CDR3 in amino acids: CASSQDRATEAFF. CDR3 coding DNA: TGTGCCAGCAGCCAGGACAGGGCCACTGAAGCTTTCTTT.

This clonotype rates as medium-sized. The chain couples TRBV7-6 to TRBJ2-3; TRBD1 is a possible D gene (6 bases). Trimming removed 5 bases from V and 1 base from J, with 16 bases in between. CDR3 length: 16 amino acids. Germline CDR1 is SGHVS and CDR2 is FNYEAQ. CDR3 protein: CASSALIQGGTDTQYF. In DNA, the CDR3 is TGTGCCAGCAGCGCCCTTATACAGGGCGGCACAGATACGCAGTATTTT.

This clonotype was detected many times. The CDR3, as DNA: TGTGCCAGCAGCGTAGTGGCAGGATACTATGGCTACACCTTC. Translation: CASSVVAGYYGYTF. This chain uses TRBV9 with TRBJ1-2; no definite D call. Germline V gene lookup returns CDR1 SGDLS and CDR2 YYNGEE. Trimming pared 0 bases from V and 3 bases from J, leaving 9 bases between. The CDR3 loop spans 14 amino acids.

This clonotype is large (0.1 to 1%) in the sample. This rearrangement joins TRBV7-6 to TRBJ2-5; tentatively, D is TRBD1 (5 bases). Trimming stripped 4 bases from V and 5 bases from J, with 11 bases between. Germline V CDR1 and CDR2: SGHVS, FNYEAQ. The CDR3 totals 13 residues. The CDR3 protein is CASSSGWGETQYF. The CDR3 bases are TGTGCCAGCAGCTCCGGCTGGGGCGAGACCCAGTACTTC. The variable domain in full, with the rest retrieved from reference TRBV7-6 and TRBJ2-5, is GAGVSQSPRYKVTKRGQDVALRCDPISGHVSLYWYRQALGQGPEFLTYFNYEAQQDKSGLPNDRFSAERPEGSISTLTIQRTEQRDSAMYRCASSSGWGETQYFGPGTRLLVL.

This clonotype was seen ten or more times. This chain links TRBV7-2 with TRBJ2-4, with 7 bases matching TRBD1. The V gene end was trimmed by 6 bases and the J gene end by 5 bases; junction bases not matched to a gene: 7. The CDR3 length is 14 residues. Germline V gene data show CDR1 as SGHTA and CDR2 as FQGNSA. As DNA, the CDR3 is TGTGCCAGCAGTTACCCGGGACAGCAAAACATTCAGTACTTC. Its protein product is CASSYPGQQNIQYF.

This clonotype was seen at least ten times. The chain couples TRBV9 to TRBJ1-1; the D gene is possibly TRBD1 (6 bases). There are 15 residues in the CDR3. V was clipped by 3 bases and J by 2 bases, with 14 bases between them. Germline CDR1 and CDR2: SGDLS and YYNGEE. The CDR3 loop reads CASSATGTSNTEAFF. The DNA for the CDR3 is TGTGCCAGCAGCGCCACCGGGACATCTAACACTGAAGCTTTCTTT.